The TCR beta chain described here comes from a study of T-cell memory formation after mild COVID-19. Looking at the study overall: Largely donor-specific sequence clusters came from two donors. Study outcomes and limitations: Day 15 to 85 contracting clones showed balanced CD4/CD8; day 15 to 37 expanders favored CD4+. Several responding clones turned up in pre-infection memory, indicating that cross-reactive memory may have taken part.

Only a few counts were recorded for this clonotype. Antigen unknown. The CDR3 spans 15 residues. Germline V gene lookup returns CDR1 MNHEY and CDR2 SMNVEV (reference sequence). V lost 7 bases and J 0 bases, leaving 15 bases between the germline ends. TCRdb recomputed calls from the 5' RACE reads with MiXCR, one row per CDR3 protein. The table records about 610,000 distinct CDR3 sequences, 15% to 20% of them present only once. The chain recombines TRBV27 with TRBJ1-1; perhaps TRBD1 as D (6 bases). Sequencing was performed on PBMCs or a T cell subset sorted from them (not recorded which). The TCR originated in an adult woman who had mild COVID-19 (a few samples of this study predate the infection). Cell type and time point are not known. The CDR3 DNA follows: TGTGCCAGCACCTCTCTCCAGGGGATGAACACTGAAGCTTTCTTT. Its translation is CASTSLQGMNTEAFF.